This TCR beta chain was found in a study of blood T cell repertoires in COVID-19. Study as a whole: T cells, B-cell-depleted T cells, or PBMCs provided the cDNA or gDNA that served as material.

The repertoire was sequenced with immunoSEQ multiplex PCR; TCRdb's copy has only in-frame clones and lacks some. The table lists some 170,000 clones, 80% to 90% of them singletons. In this sample, this clone turned up once. Sequencing was performed on PBMCs or T cells enriched from blood (not recorded which). This receptor was obtained from a man in his forties or fifties who had recovered from COVID-19.

Here the CDR3 DNA reads TGTGCCAGCAGCCTATATAGCAATCAGCCCCAGCATTTT. Protein: CASSLYSNQPQHF. The chain joins TRBV11-1 to TRBJ1-5, with D uncertain. CDR3 length: 13 amino acids. The germline V and J ends were trimmed by 5 bases and 0 bases, with 5 bases remaining between them. The germline CDR1 and CDR2 sequences are SGHAT and FQDESV (reference sequence).